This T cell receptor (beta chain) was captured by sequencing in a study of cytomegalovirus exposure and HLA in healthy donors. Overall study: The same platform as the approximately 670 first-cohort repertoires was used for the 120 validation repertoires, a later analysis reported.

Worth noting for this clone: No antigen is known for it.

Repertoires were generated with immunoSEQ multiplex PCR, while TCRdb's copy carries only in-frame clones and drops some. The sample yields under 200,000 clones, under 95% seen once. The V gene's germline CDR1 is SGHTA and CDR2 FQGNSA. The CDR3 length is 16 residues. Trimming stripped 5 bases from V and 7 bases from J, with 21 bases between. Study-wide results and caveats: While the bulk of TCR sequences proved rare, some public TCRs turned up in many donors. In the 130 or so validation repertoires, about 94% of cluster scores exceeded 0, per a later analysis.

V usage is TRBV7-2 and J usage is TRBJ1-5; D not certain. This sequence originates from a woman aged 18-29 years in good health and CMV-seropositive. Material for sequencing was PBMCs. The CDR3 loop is CASSTSGVLGIQPQHF. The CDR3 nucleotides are TGTGCCAGCAGCACCTCCGGGGTCCTAGGGATCCAGCCCCAGCATTTT.